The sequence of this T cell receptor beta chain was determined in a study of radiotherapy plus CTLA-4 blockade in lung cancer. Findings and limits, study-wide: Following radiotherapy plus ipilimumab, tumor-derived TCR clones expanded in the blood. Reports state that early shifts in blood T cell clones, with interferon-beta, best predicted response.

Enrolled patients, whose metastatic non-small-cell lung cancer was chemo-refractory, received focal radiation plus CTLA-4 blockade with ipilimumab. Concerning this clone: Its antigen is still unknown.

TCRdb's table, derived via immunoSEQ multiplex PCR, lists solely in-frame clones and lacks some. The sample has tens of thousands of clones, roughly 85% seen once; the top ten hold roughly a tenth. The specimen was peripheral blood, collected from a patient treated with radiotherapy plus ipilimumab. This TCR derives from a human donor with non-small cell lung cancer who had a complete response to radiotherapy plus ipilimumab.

The CDR3 sequence: CASSRPGPTSGNTIYF. CDR3 in DNA: TGTGCCAGCAGTCGTCCGGGACCAACATCTGGAAACACCATATATTTT. This chain joins TRBV7-2 and TRBJ1-3; possible D gene TRBD1, 5 bases. V lost 6 bases, J lost 1 base, and 16 bases lay in between. The CDR3 is made up of 16 amino acids. Per germline, CDR1 SGHTA and CDR2 FQGNSA.